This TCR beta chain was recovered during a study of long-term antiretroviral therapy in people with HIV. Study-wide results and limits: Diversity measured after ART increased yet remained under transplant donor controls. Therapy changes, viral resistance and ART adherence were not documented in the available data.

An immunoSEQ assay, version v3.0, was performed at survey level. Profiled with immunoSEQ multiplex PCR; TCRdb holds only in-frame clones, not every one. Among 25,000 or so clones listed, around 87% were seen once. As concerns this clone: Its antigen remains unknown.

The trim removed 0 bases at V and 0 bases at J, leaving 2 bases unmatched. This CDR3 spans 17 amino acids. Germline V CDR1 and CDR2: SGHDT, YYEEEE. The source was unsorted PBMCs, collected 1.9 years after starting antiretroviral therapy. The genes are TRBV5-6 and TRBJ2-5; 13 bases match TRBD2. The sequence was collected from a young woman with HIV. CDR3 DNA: TGTGCCAGCAGCTTGGCGACTAGCGGGGGGTACCAAGAGACCCAGTACTTC. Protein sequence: CASSLATSGGYQETQYF.